These 5 T cell receptor beta chains were sequenced from one sample in a study of shared clonotypes between healthy human individuals. Method: immunoSEQ multiplex PCR; TCRdb's copy keeps in-frame clones and lacks some. The sample holds over a million clones; approximately 98.5% are singletons and the top ten take about 0.4%. Material: naive CD4+ T cells sorted from blood. Subset specified: CD45RA+ positively selected. These receptors all stem from a man aged 25 to 45 in good health.

For this clone: The same CDR3 also results from other DNA sequences found in this sample. The chain carries TRBV30 and TRBJ2-7; TRBD2 is a possible D gene (5 bases). Germline V gene lookup returns CDR1 GTSNPN and CDR2 SVGIG (reference sequence). This CDR3 spans 13 amino acids. Deletions cut 0 bases from V and 3 bases from J, with 9 bases between. In DNA form, the CDR3 reads TGTGCCTGGAGTGTAGGGAGAAACTACGAGCAGTACTTC. Amino acid sequence: CAWSVGRNYEQYF.

V and J are TRBV7-9 and TRBJ1-5; 7 bases line up with TRBD1. The germline CDR1 and CDR2 sequences are SEHNR and FQNEAQ (reference sequence). V shed 4 bases and J 2 bases; nucleotides not matched to a gene: 5. This CDR3 comprises 15 residues. CDR3 nucleotide sequence: TGTGCCAGCAGCTCGCCCGGACAGGGCAATCAGCCCCAGCATTTT. Translating gives CASSSPGQGNQPQHF.

The chain combines TRBV5-1 with TRBJ1-2; 7 nucleotides match TRBD1. From germline, CDR1 is SGHRS and CDR2 YFSETQ. The CDR3 length is 18 residues. Trimming cost V 5 bases and J 3 bases; bases outside gene matches: 19. The CDR3 sequence: CASRTDGQVSTNDYGYTF. CDR3 coding DNA: TGCGCCAGCAGAACGGATGGACAGGTCAGTACGAACGACTATGGCTACACCTTC.

This sequence joins TRBV7-2 and TRBJ2-7; possible D gene TRBD2, 6 bases. The V gene's germline CDR1 is SGHTA and CDR2 FQGNSA. Trimming left V 4 bases short and J 4 bases short, with 20 bases between. This CDR3 is 16 amino acids long. CDR3: CASSSRTSVAAYEQYF. The CDR3 DNA reads as TGTGCCAGCAGCTCCCGAACTAGTGTAGCGGCATACGAGCAGTACTTC.

CDR3 sequence: CASSDYVGVGGETQYF. CDR3 DNA sequence: TGTGCCAGCAGCGATTATGTGGGGGTAGGCGGAGAGACCCAGTACTTC. The chain has TRBV6-6 and TRBJ2-5; D tentatively reads TRBD1 or TRBD2 (5 bases each). CDR3 length: 16 residues. Trimming stripped 6 bases from V and 4 bases from J, with 21 bases between. The germline gives CDR1 MNHNY, CDR2 SVGAGI (reference sequence).